Detailed here is one T cell receptor beta chain. In each case, RNA was isolated and then reverse transcribed into cDNA as the sequencing template. The table came from immunoSEQ multiplex PCR; TCRdb's copy has only in-frame clones and leaves some out. The sample lists 150,000 or so clones; about 54% were seen once. The sample belongs to a study of CD8+ T cells in alopecia areata. At the level of the study: A regimen of oral tofacitinib, 5 to 10 mg twice daily, was given to treated patients.

Treatment noted: oral pan-JAK inhibitor, 5-10 mg twice daily. Trimming removed 3 bases at V and 0 bases at J, with 4 bases between. CDR3 length: 12 residues. Germline V gene lookup returns CDR1 SGDLS and CDR2 YYNGEE. This material consisted of CD4+ T cells sorted from blood, taken between weeks 55 and 65, from a patient treated with tofacitinib. The source is a human donor with alopecia areata. The chain joins TRBV9 to TRBJ2-7; D not resolved. CDR3 DNA sequence: TGTGCCAGCAGCGGGAACTCCTACGAGCAGTACTTC. Protein: CASSGNSYEQYF.